These 19 T cell receptor beta chains were sequenced from one sample in a study of shared clonotypes between healthy human individuals. The repertoire was sequenced with immunoSEQ multiplex PCR; TCRdb's copy has only in-frame clones and lacks some. The table records 70,000 to 95,000 clones, about 65% of them present only once. What was sequenced was memory CD8+ T cells sorted from blood. The sample's subset: CD45RO+ cells pooled with CCR7-negative TemRA cells. The source of these receptors is a man aged 25-40 years in good health.

J is TRBJ2-7 and V is TRBV6-1; 9 bases match TRBD1. This CDR3 contains 15 residues. CDR1 and CDR2 from the germline V gene are MNHNS and SASEGT. V was pared by 2 bases and J by 3 bases, with 5 bases of the junction left unmatched. The CDR3 spells CASSEIQGASYEQYF. In DNA, the CDR3 is TGTGCCAGCAGTGAAATACAGGGGGCGAGCTACGAGCAGTACTTC.

The chain recombines TRBV28 with TRBJ1-5; 7 bases match TRBD1. Trimming at V came to 6 bases and at J to 1 base, leaving 6 bases not matched to a gene. Per the germline V gene, CDR1 is MDHEN and CDR2 is SYDVKM. The CDR3 covers 15 residues. DNA for the CDR3: TGTGCCAGCAGAAGACAGGGTGGGAGCAATCAGCCCCAGCATTTT. This codes for CASRRQGGSNQPQHF. The variable domain in full, completed from reference TRBV28 and TRBJ1-5, reads DVKVTQSSRYLVKRTGEKVFLECVQDMDHENMFWYRQDPGLGLRLIYFSYDVKMKEKGDIPEGYSVSREKKERFSLILESASTNQTSMYLCASRRQGGSNQPQHFGDGTRLSIL.

A word on this clone: Other DNA sequences within the sample encode an identical CDR3. The chain has TRBV19 and TRBJ2-1; 7 bases fit TRBD1. Germline values: CDR1 LNHDA, CDR2 SQIVND (reference sequence). V gave up 2 bases and J gave up 4 bases; unmatched junction bases: 5. The CDR3 is 15 residues long. CDR3 nucleotide sequence: TGTGCCAGTAGTATATGGGACAGCACTTACAATGAGCAGTTCTTC. Its translation is CASSIWDSTYNEQFF.

In this sample, this clone turned up a few times. The chain couples TRBV6-1 to TRBJ1-3; no reliable D call. Per germline, CDR1 MNHNS and CDR2 SASEGT. The CDR3 contains 16 residues. V gave up 3 bases and J gave up 0 bases, with 12 bases separating them. CDR3 coding DNA: TGTGCCAGCAGTGATCTAGAGCCGGACTCTGGAAACACCATATATTTT. This sequence encodes CASSDLEPDSGNTIYF.

Regarding this clone: This specimen includes other DNA sequences encoding the same CDR3. This chain links TRBV28 with TRBJ1-2; D remains unclear. The germline CDR1 and CDR2 sequences are MDHEN and SYDVKM. V was clipped by 6 bases and J by 2 bases, with 4 bases between them. The CDR3 is made up of 11 amino acids. The CDR3 nucleotides are TGTGCCAGCAGCAAAAACTATGGCTACACCTTC. Translation: CASSKNYGYTF.

This clone was picked up one time. J is TRBJ1-5 and V is TRBV6-1; TRBD1 agrees at 7 bases. CDR1 MNHNS and CDR2 SASEGT come from the germline V gene. The CDR3 covers 16 residues. Trimming cost V 3 bases and J 1 base; bases outside gene matches: 6. CDR3 coding DNA: TGTGCCAGCAGTGAGGGACAGTTTTTAAGCAATCAGCCCCAGCATTTT. As protein: CASSEGQFLSNQPQHF.

This chain connects TRBV7-2 to TRBJ2-3, with TRBD2 identical over 11 bases. This CDR3 spans 17 amino acids. V lost 3 bases and J lost 6; bases outside the gene matches: 11. CDR1 is SGHTA, CDR2 FQGNSA, per germline. The CDR3 DNA sequence: TGTGCCAGCAGCTTCTCCGGGACTAGCGGCCCGCGGGATACGCAGTATTTT. Translation: CASSFSGTSGPRDTQYF.

The chain combines TRBV29-1 with TRBJ2-7; D is undetermined. Trimming took off 3 bases at V and 7 bases at J, with 7 bases between the two ends. Germline V gene lookup returns CDR1 SQVTM and CDR2 ANQGSEA. The CDR3 runs to 10 residues. The CDR3 DNA follows: TGCAGCGTTGATAATGGGGAGCAGTACTTC. Its protein is CSVDNGEQYF.

The rearrangement joins TRBV27 to TRBJ2-7; weak D call: TRBD1 (6 bases). Germline V gene lookup returns CDR1 MNHEY and CDR2 SMNVEV (reference sequence). This CDR3 is 20 amino acids long. V lost 5 bases, J lost 2 bases, and 31 bases lay in between. The CDR3 nucleotides are TGTGCCAGCAGTCCTAATATTGGGGCCCCTACAGGGAGCACGGCCTACGAGCAGTACTTC. Its translation is CASSPNIGAPTGSTAYEQYF.

The gene calls are TRBV25-1 and TRBJ2-1, with D uncertain. This CDR3 spans 10 amino acids. Per the germline V gene, CDR1 is MGHDK and CDR2 is SYGVNS. V was cut by 9 bases and J by 7 bases, with 7 bases left in between. The CDR3 region is CARGRNEQFF. In nucleotides, the CDR3 is TGTGCCAGGGGTCGGAATGAGCAGTTCTTC.

This clone has a handful of counts. The J gene is TRBJ2-2, the V gene TRBV10-3; maybe TRBD2 (5 bases). The CDR3 is 14 residues long. V lost 2 bases, J lost 7 bases, and 11 bases lay in between. The germline CDR1 and CDR2 sequences are ENHRY and SYGVKD. Written as DNA, the CDR3 is TGTGCCATCAGTGAGGCTTATGAGGGCGGGGAGCTGTTTTTT. It specifies CAISEAYEGGELFF.

This clone came up once. CDR3 sequence: CASRPLAGGTEQFF. DNA of the CDR3: TGTGCCAGTAGACCACTAGCGGGAGGTACTGAGCAGTTCTTC. This chain links TRBV19 with TRBJ2-1; 12 bases match TRBD2. V was pared by 6 bases and J by 9 bases, with 6 bases of the junction left unmatched. The CDR3 runs to 14 residues. CDR1 and CDR2 (germline): LNHDA, SQIVND (reference sequence). Full variable domain (remainder filled in from reference TRBV19 and TRBJ2-1): DGGITQSPKYLFRKEGQNVTLSCEQNLNHDAMYWYRQDPGQGLRLIYYSQIVNDFQKGDIAEGYSVSREKKESFPLTVTSAQKNPTAFYLCASRPLAGGTEQFFGPGTRLTVL.

This clone was seen at least ten times. V and J are TRBV11-2 and TRBJ2-5, with 8 bases aligning to TRBD2. CDR1 SGHAT and CDR2 FQNNGV come from the germline V gene. CDR3 length: 17 amino acids. V gave up 1 base and J gave up 0 bases; unmatched junction bases: 7. The CDR3 loop reads CASSLVDSGVHQETQYF. As DNA, the CDR3 is TGTGCCAGCAGCTTAGTGGATAGCGGGGTTCACCAAGAGACCCAGTACTTC.

V is TRBV6-1 and J is TRBJ2-1; 11 bases line up with TRBD2. V lost 1 base to trimming and J lost 4 bases; unmatched junction nucleotides: 0. This CDR3 comprises 15 residues. The germline gives CDR1 MNHNS, CDR2 SASEGT. The CDR3 sequence is CASSEVAGGYNEQFF. CDR3 DNA sequence: TGTGCCAGCAGTGAAGTAGCGGGAGGGTACAATGAGCAGTTCTTC.

Turning to this clone: Within the sample, other DNA sequences also encode this same CDR3. This chain uses TRBV28 with TRBJ2-7; D is uncertain. CDR1 is MDHEN, CDR2 SYDVKM, per germline. Trimming stripped 5 bases from V and 1 base from J, with 6 bases between. The length of the CDR3 is 12 residues. CDR3 region: CASSLISYEQYF. The CDR3 DNA reads as TGTGCCAGCAGTCTAATATCCTACGAGCAGTACTTC. The variable domain in full, completed from reference TRBV28 and TRBJ2-7, reads DVKVTQSSRYLVKRTGEKVFLECVQDMDHENMFWYRQDPGLGLRLIYFSYDVKMKEKGDIPEGYSVSREKKERFSLILESASTNQTSMYLCASSLISYEQYFGPGTRLTVT.

The sample holds one count of this clone. The chain couples TRBV4-2 to TRBJ2-1; D perhaps matches TRBD2 (5 bases). V gave up 4 bases and J gave up 3 bases, with 19 bases separating them. The V gene's germline CDR1 is LGHNA and CDR2 YNFKEQ. This CDR3 contains 17 residues. The CDR3 sequence: CASSPTSSAGGYNEQFF. The DNA for the CDR3 is TGTGCCAGCAGCCCGACCTCGTCTGCGGGCGGCTACAATGAGCAGTTCTTC.

The chain is built from TRBV2 and TRBJ1-2; D gene unclear. CDR3 length: 12 residues. V was pared by 7 bases and J by 2 bases, with 8 bases between. Germline V gives CDR1 SNHLY, CDR2 FYNNEI. CDR3: CASNPGNYGYTF. Here the CDR3 DNA reads TGTGCCAGCAATCCGGGCAACTATGGCTACACCTTC.

This clone was seen a few times. The V and J genes are TRBV5-4 and TRBJ2-1; D gene ambiguous. This CDR3 has 12 residues. The V gene lost 0 bases and the J gene lost 10 bases, with 8 bases spanning the gap. Germline V gives CDR1 SGHNT, CDR2 YYREEE (reference sequence). The CDR3 loop reads CASSLGPMEQFF. The DNA of the CDR3 is TGTGCCAGCAGCTTGGGACCCATGGAGCAGTTCTTC.

CDR3 region: CASSPMTAGYTDTQYF. The CDR3 DNA follows: TGCGCCAGCAGTCCTATGACAGCGGGGTACACAGATACGCAGTATTTT. The gene calls are TRBV4-3 and TRBJ2-3; 7 positions agree with TRBD2. The CDR3 extends over 16 amino acids. The junction had 11 bases not matched to a gene; V was cut back by 6 bases and J by 2 bases. The germline gives CDR1 LGHNA, CDR2 YSLEER.